Listed here are 17 T cell receptor beta chains from one sample, sequenced in a study of control samples from healthy donors and cancer patients. The assay was immunoSEQ multiplex PCR, and TCRdb's table has in-frame clones only and misses some. The table lists 80,000 to 100,000 clones, approximately 92% of them singletons. Sequencing used blood. All receptors come from a human donor in good health. The donor label of this sample is uncertain.

The gene calls are TRBV18 and TRBJ2-5, with TRBD2 as a possible D gene (6 bases). This CDR3 spans 14 amino acids. Trimming removed 4 bases at V and 0 bases at J, with 9 bases between. Germline values: CDR1 KGHSH, CDR2 LQKENI. The CDR3 spells CASSRRGNQETQYF. In nucleotides, the CDR3 is TGTGCCAGCTCACGACGGGGGAACCAAGAGACCCAGTACTTC. The full variable domain, its missing parts supplied by reference TRBV18 and TRBJ2-5, is NAGVMQNPRHLVRRRGQEARLRCSPMKGHSHVYWYRQLPEEGLKFMVYLQKENIIDESGMPKERFSAEFPKEGPSILRIQQVVRGDSAAYFCASSRRGNQETQYFGPGTRLLVL.

This chain joins TRBV2 and TRBJ2-1; 12 nucleotides match TRBD2. Germline lookup yields CDR1 SNHLY and CDR2 FYNNEI. The trim removed 9 bases at V and 7 bases at J, leaving 4 bases unmatched. The CDR3 sequence is 13 residues long. CDR3: CARKLAGGNEQFF. CDR3 DNA: TGTGCCAGGAAACTAGCGGGGGGTAATGAGCAGTTCTTC.

V and J are TRBV19 and TRBJ1-3, with D perhaps matching TRBD1 (6 bases). Trimming removed 8 bases from V and 0 bases from J, with 14 bases in between. The CDR3 totals 15 residues. From germline, CDR1 is LNHDA and CDR2 SQIVND (reference sequence). The CDR3 loop reads CASRRQDRSGNTIYF. The CDR3 coding sequence is TGTGCCAGTCGCCGACAGGATCGCTCTGGAAACACCATATATTTT.

The CDR3 DNA reads TGTGCCAGCAGCCGAACGGGACAGGGCATTCAGTACTTC. It yields the protein CASSRTGQGIQYF. The chain links TRBV11-1 to TRBJ2-4, with TRBD1 matching over 9 bases. CDR3 length equals 13 residues. CDR1 is SGHAT, CDR2 FQDESV, per germline (reference sequence). V gave up 5 bases and J gave up 9 bases; unmatched junction bases: 5.

This rearrangement joins TRBV6-6 to TRBJ2-3, with 8 nucleotides matching TRBD1. The CDR3 length is 13 residues. The J segment lost 3 bases and the V segment lost 5 bases, leaving 1 base of the junction unmatched. The germline gives CDR1 MNHNY, CDR2 SVGAGI (reference sequence). The CDR3 DNA reads TGTGCCAGCAGTAGACAGGGGACAGATACGCAGTATTTT. Its translation: CASSRQGTDTQYF.

The chain recombines TRBV24-1 with TRBJ2-2; weak D call: TRBD1 (6 bases). This CDR3 is 15 amino acids long. The germline V and J ends were trimmed by 9 bases and 2 bases, with 15 bases remaining between them. Germline V gene lookup returns CDR1 KGHDR and CDR2 SFDVKD. The CDR3 here is CATRGHSENTGELFF. In DNA, the CDR3 is TGTGCCACCCGGGGACACAGTGAAAACACCGGGGAGCTGTTTTTT.

The J gene is TRBJ1-5, the V gene TRBV19; D is ambiguous. The CDR3 is 13 residues long. V shed 10 bases and J shed 5 bases, with 15 bases lying between them. Per the germline V gene, CDR1 is LNHDA and CDR2 is SQIVND (reference sequence). CDR3 residues: CATLRAPDQPQHF. CDR3 coding DNA: TGTGCCACCCTCCGGGCCCCAGATCAGCCCCAGCATTTT.

This clone occurred once. CDR3 residues: CASSITAGGGSGNTIYF. CDR3 coding DNA: TGTGCCAGTAGTATCACAGCTGGTGGGGGCTCTGGAAACACCATATATTTT. This chain links TRBV19 with TRBJ1-3; D may be TRBD1 (5 bases). CDR3 length: 17 residues. The ends were cut back, 3 bases at V and 0 bases at J, with 15 bases in the middle. Germline loops: CDR1 LNHDA, CDR2 SQIVND (reference sequence).

About this clone: Other DNA sequences in the sample encode the same CDR3. The CDR3 spells CSARGGNTIYF. CDR3 nucleotides: TGCAGTGCTAGAGGTGGAAACACCATATATTTT. J is TRBJ1-3 and V is TRBV20-1; D unresolved. The CDR3 covers 11 residues. With 1 base removed from V and 3 bases from J, the gap between germline ends came to 1 base. Germline V lookup: CDR1 DFQATT, CDR2 SNEGSKA (reference sequence).

The chain uses TRBV6-5 and TRBJ1-2; TRBD1 is a possible D gene (5 bases). Germline-derived CDR1 and CDR2 are MNHEY and SVGAGI. This CDR3 is 16 amino acids long. Deletions cut 4 bases from V and 2 bases from J, with 17 bases between. CDR3: CASSSTWTPANYGYTF. The CDR3 DNA is TGTGCCAGCAGTTCGACTTGGACACCGGCGAACTATGGCTACACCTTC.

This chain joins TRBV6-5 and TRBJ2-2; the match to TRBD2 covers 11 bases. V gave up 6 bases and J gave up 6 bases; unmatched junction bases: 6. The CDR3 is 15 amino acids. Germline V gene sequence: CDR1 MNHEY, CDR2 SVGAGI. DNA of the CDR3: TGTGCCAGCAGACCTATAGCGGGGGGGCCCGGGGAGCTGTTTTTT. This gives the protein CASRPIAGGPGELFF.

The rearrangement joins TRBV24-1 to TRBJ2-2, with D tentatively TRBD2 (6 bases). Trimming stripped 8 bases from V and 1 base from J, with 10 bases between. Germline V gives CDR1 KGHDR, CDR2 SFDVKD. The CDR3 has 14 residues. The CDR3, as DNA: TGTGCCACCACCGAGGGAGGGAACACCGGGGAGCTGTTTTTT. Its translation: CATTEGGNTGELFF.

The chain uses TRBV19 and TRBJ1-2; 7 positions agree with TRBD1. Trimming at V came to 7 bases and at J to 5 bases, leaving 4 bases not matched to a gene. Germline V gene lookup returns CDR1 LNHDA and CDR2 SQIVND (reference sequence). The CDR3 covers 12 residues. The CDR3 protein is CASTMTGYGYTF. The CDR3 coding sequence is TGTGCCAGTACCATGACAGGGTATGGCTACACCTTC. The complete variable domain, with remaining parts taken from reference TRBV19 and TRBJ1-2, reads DGGITQSPKYLFRKEGQNVTLSCEQNLNHDAMYWYRQDPGQGLRLIYYSQIVNDFQKGDIAEGYSVSREKKESFPLTVTSAQKNPTAFYLCASTMTGYGYTFGSGTRLTVV.

This clone was seen a single time. The rearrangement joins TRBV5-1 to TRBJ2-1; TRBD2 is a possible D gene (6 bases). Trimming removed 3 bases from V and 2 bases from J, with 21 bases in between. Germline CDR1 is SGHRS and CDR2 is YFSETQ. The CDR3 has 18 residues. CDR3 DNA sequence: TGCGCCAGCAGCTCGACGACATTTTCGGGAGCTACCTACAATGAGCAGTTCTTC. Residues: CASSSTTFSGATYNEQFF.

This chain links TRBV25-1 with TRBJ1-6; 8 positions agree with TRBD1. The CDR3 has 14 residues. With 7 bases clipped from V and 7 bases from J, the junction kept 6 bases outside the gene matches. Germline assignment: CDR1 MGHDK and CDR2 SYGVNS. The CDR3 loop reads CASTDRGLNSPLHF. Written as DNA, the CDR3 is TGTGCCAGCACCGACAGGGGTTTAAATTCACCCCTCCACTTT.

CDR3 in amino acids: CAWSVDGRDGYTF. CDR3 DNA: TGTGCCTGGAGTGTTGACGGGCGGGATGGCTACACCTTC. This chain links TRBV30 with TRBJ1-2, with D hard to call. V lost 0 bases, J lost 6 bases, and 11 bases lay in between. CDR3 size: 13 residues. The germline V gene encodes CDR1 GTSNPN and CDR2 SVGIG (reference sequence).

The chain links TRBV24-1 to TRBJ2-7; 7 bases line up with TRBD1. Germline trimming cut 4 bases from V and 2 bases from J; bases unmatched to any gene: 7. Germline CDR1 reads KGHDR; CDR2 reads SFDVKD. CDR3 size: 15 residues. The CDR3 reads CATSEPGDRTYEQYV. The CDR3 coding sequence is TGTGCCACCAGTGAGCCAGGGGACAGAACCTACGAGCAGTACGTC.